This T cell receptor beta chain was found in a study of blood T cell repertoires in COVID-19. Whole-study context: Sites across the United States, Italy and Spain contributed samples from acute and convalescent COVID-19. The cDNA or gDNA used as material had been derived from T cells, B-cell-depleted T cells, or PBMCs.

Per the study methods: The assay estimated nucleated cells by amplifying reference gene primers. Sequencing was performed with immunoSEQ multiplex PCR; in TCRdb, only in-frame clones are kept and a portion is missing. V, J and clone size were drawn from that table, and D and trimming were deduced from the DNA. The profile shows 70,000 or so clones, 85% to 90% of them singletons. Trimming cost V 5 bases and J 1 base, with 9 bases left between them. Per germline, CDR1 SGHTA and CDR2 FQGNSA. The CDR3 runs 14 residues. Sequenced sample: peripheral blood. This rearrangement joins TRBV7-2 to TRBJ1-5, with D tentatively TRBD1 (6 bases). The clonotype was recovered from a woman of 80 years or more with active COVID-19. This CDR3 reads CASSLDRSNQPQHF. The DNA of the CDR3 is TGTGCCAGCAGCCTAGACAGGAGCAATCAGCCCCAGCATTTT. Supplemented by reference TRBV7-2 and TRBJ1-5, the full variable domain reads GAGVSQSPSNKVTEKGKDVELRCDPISGHTALYWYRQSLGQGLEFLIYFQGNSAPDKSGLPSDRFSAERTGGSVSTLTIQRTQQEDSAVYLCASSLDRSNQPQHFGDGTRLSIL.